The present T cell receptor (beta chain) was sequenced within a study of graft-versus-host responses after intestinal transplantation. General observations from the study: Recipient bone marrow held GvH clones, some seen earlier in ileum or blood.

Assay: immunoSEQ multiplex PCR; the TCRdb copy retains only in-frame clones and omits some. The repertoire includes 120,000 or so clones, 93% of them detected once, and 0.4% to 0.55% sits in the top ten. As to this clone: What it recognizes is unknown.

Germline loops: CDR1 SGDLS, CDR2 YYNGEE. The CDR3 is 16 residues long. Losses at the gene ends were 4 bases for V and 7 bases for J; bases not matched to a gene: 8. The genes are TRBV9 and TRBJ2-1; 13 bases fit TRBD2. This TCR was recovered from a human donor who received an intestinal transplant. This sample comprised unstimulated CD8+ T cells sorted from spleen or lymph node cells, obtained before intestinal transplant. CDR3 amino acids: CASSPRTSGSGNEQFF. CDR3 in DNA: TGTGCCAGCAGCCCTAGGACTAGCGGGAGTGGTAATGAGCAGTTCTTC.